This passage covers 3 T cell receptor beta chains from one sample sequenced in a study of shared clonotypes between healthy human individuals. Generated by immunoSEQ multiplex PCR, the TCRdb table keeps only in-frame clones and is missing some. The data hold about 1.1 million clones, with approximately 80% observed a single time. Input material: memory CD4+ T cells from PBMCs. Subset defined: CD45RA-negative fraction. These receptors were obtained from a young man in good health. Some clones in this sample may be carry-over from other donors' samples.

The DNA of the CDR3 is TGCGCCAGCAGCTTAGGGACTATCAATGAGCAGTTCTTC. Protein sequence: CASSLGTINEQFF. J is TRBJ2-1 and V is TRBV5-1; 7 bases line up with TRBD2. Germline CDR1 is SGHRS and CDR2 is YFSETQ. This CDR3 is 13 amino acids long. The V segment lost 2 bases and the J segment 6 bases; nucleotides outside the gene matches: 2.

This clone has a count of ten or more. CDR3 in amino acids: CATKQGPATNEKLFF. CDR3 DNA sequence: TGCGCCACCAAACAGGGGCCTGCAACTAATGAAAAACTGTTTTTT. This sequence joins TRBV10-2 and TRBJ1-4; TRBD1 aligns across 7 bases. The germline CDR1 and CDR2 sequences are WSHSY and SAAADI. The J segment lost 0 bases and the V segment lost 10 bases, leaving 8 bases of the junction unmatched. The CDR3 has 15 residues.

This chain uses TRBV7-9 with TRBJ2-7; D unclear. CDR1 is SEHNR, CDR2 FQNEAQ, per germline (reference sequence). The CDR3 runs to 12 residues. V lost 1 base to trimming and J lost 2 bases, with 3 bases between them. The CDR3 nucleotides are TGTGCCAGCAGCTTAGTTACCTACGAGCAGTACTTC. Its translation is CASSLVTYEQYF.